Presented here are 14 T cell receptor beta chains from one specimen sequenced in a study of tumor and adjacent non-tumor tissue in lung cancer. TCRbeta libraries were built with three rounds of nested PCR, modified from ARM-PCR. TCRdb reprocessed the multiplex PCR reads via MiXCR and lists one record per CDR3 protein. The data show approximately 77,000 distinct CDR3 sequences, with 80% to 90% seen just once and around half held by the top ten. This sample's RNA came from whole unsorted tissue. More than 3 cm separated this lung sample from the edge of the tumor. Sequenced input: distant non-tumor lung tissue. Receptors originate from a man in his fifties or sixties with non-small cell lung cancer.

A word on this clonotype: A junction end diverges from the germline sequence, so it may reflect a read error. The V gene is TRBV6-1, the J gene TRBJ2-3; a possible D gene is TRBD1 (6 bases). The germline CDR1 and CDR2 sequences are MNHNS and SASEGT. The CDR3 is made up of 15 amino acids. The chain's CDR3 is CACSQLGGEVDTQYF. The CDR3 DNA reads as TGTGCCTGCAGCCAACTAGGGGGTGAGGTAGATACGCAGTATTTT.

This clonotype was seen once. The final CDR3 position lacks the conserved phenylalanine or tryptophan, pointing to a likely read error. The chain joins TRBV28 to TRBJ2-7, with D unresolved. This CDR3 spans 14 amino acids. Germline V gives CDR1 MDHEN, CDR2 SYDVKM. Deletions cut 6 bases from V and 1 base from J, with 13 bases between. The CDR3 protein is CASRLTGVSYEQYY. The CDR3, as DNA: TGTGCCAGCAGACTAACCGGTGTTTCCTACGAGCAGTACTAC.

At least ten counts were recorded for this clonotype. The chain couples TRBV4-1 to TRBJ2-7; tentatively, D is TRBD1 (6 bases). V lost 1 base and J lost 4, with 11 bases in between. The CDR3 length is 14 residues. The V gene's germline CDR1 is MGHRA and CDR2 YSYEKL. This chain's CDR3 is CASSQGTGRYEQYF. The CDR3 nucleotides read TGCGCCAGCAGCCAAGGCACAGGGAGATACGAGCAGTACTTC.

The CDR3 DNA sequence: TGTGCCAGCAGCTCCACAATAGGGGAGTCAAAGGAGACCCAGTACTTC. Translating it yields CASSSTIGESKETQYF. The chain couples TRBV11-2 to TRBJ2-5; D is tentatively TRBD1 or TRBD2 (5 bases each). The germline V gene has CDR1 SGHAT and CDR2 FQNNGV. The CDR3 loop spans 16 amino acids. V was trimmed by 4 bases and J by 5 bases, leaving 20 bases between them.

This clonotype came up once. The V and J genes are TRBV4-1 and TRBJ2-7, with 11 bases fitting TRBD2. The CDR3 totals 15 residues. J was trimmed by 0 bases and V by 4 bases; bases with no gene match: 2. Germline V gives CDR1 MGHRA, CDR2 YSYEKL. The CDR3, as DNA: TGCGCCAGCAGCCCAGGGACTAGCGGCTCCTACGAGCAGTACTTC. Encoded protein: CASSPGTSGSYEQYF.

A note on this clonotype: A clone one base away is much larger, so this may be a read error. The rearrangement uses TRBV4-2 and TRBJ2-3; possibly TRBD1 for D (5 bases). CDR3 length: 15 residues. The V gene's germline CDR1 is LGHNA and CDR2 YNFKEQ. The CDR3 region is CASIQSFGAGREQYF. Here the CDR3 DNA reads TGTGCCAGCATCCAATCTTTTGGGGCAGGCCGAGAGCAGTATTTT.

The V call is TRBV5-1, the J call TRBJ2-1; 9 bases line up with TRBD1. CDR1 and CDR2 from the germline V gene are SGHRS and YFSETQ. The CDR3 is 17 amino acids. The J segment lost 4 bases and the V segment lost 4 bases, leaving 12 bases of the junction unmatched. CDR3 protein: CASSLSTTGGPYNEQFF. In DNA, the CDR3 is TGCGCCAGCAGCCTTTCCACGACAGGGGGGCCTTACAATGAGCAGTTCTTC.

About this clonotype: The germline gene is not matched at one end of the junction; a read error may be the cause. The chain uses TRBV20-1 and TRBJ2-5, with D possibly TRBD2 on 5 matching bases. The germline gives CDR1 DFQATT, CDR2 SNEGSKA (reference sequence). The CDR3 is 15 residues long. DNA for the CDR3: TGCAGTACTAGAGATCTGCAGCAGGCCCAAGAGACCCAGTACTTC. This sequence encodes CSTRDLQQAQETQYF.

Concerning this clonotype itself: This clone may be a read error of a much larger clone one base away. The CDR3 sequence: CTSSLGLAGINEQFF. CDR3 bases: TGTACCAGCAGCTTGGGACTAGCGGGGATCAATGAGCAGTTCTTC. The chain recombines TRBV5-5 with TRBJ2-1; TRBD2 matches at 13 bases. There are 15 residues in the CDR3. Germline V CDR1 and CDR2: SGHKS, YYEKEE (reference sequence).

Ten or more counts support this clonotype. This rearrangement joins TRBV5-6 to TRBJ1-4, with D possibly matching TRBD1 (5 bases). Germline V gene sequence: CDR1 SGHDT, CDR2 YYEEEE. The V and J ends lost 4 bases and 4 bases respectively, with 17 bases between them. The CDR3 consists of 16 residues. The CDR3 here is CASSQDRGRFNEKLFF. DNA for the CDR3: TGTGCCAGCAGCCAGGACCGGGGCAGGTTTAATGAAAAACTGTTTTTT.

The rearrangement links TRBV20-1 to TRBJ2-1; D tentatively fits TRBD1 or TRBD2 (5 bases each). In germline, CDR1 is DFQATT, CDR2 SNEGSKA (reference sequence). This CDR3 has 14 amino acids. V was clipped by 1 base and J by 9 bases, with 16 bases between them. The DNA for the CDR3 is TGCAGTGCTAGAGTTCGGAGGAGGCAGGGTGAGCAGTTCTTC. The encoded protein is CSARVRRRQGEQFF.

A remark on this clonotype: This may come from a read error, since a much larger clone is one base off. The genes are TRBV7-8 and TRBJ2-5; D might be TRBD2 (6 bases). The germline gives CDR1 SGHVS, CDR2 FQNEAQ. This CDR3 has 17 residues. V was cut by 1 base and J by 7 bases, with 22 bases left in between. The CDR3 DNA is TGTGCCAGCAGCTTAGATCCCATACGCGGGGCCCAGGGGACCCAGTACTTC. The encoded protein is CASSLDPIRGAQGTQYF.

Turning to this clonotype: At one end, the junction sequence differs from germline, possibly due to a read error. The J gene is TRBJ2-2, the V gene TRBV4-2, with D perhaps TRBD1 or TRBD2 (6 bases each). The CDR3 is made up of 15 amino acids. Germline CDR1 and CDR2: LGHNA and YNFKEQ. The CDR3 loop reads CVSSQGTGDTVELFF. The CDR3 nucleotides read TGTGTCAGCAGCCAAGGGACTGGGGACACCGTGGAGCTGTTTTTT.

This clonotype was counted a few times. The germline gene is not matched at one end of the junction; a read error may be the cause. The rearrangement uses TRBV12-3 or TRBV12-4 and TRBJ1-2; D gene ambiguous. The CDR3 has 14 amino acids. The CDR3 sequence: CANSLRRAGYGYTF. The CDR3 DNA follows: TGTGCCAACAGTTTAAGGAGGGCCGGATATGGCTACACCTTC.